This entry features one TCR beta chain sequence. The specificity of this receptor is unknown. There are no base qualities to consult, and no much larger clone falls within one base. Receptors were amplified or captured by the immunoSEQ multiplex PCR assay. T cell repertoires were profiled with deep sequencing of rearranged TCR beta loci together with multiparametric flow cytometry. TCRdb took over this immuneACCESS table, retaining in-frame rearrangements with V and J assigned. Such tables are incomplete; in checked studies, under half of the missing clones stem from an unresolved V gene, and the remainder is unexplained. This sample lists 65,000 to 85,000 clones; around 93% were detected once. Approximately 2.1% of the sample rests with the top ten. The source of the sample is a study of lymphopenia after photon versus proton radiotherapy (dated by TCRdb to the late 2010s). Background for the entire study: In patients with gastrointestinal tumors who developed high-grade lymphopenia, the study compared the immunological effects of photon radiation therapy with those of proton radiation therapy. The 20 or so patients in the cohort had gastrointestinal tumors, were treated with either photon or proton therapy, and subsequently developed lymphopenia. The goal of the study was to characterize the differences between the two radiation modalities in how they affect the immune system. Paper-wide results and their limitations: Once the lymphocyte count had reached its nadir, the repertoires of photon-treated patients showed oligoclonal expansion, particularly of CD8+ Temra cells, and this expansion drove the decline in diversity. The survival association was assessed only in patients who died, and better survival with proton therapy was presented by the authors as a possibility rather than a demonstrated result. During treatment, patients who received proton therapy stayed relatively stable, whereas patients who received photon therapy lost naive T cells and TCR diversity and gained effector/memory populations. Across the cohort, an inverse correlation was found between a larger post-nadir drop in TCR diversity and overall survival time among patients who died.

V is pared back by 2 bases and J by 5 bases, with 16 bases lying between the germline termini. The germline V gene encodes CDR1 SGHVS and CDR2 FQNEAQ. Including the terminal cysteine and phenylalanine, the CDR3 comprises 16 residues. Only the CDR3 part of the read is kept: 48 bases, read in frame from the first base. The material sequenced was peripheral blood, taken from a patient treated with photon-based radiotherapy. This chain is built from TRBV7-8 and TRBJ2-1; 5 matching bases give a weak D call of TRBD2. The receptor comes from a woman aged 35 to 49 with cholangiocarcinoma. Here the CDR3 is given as CASSLRRLAVNNEQFF. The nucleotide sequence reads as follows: TGTGCCAGCAGCTTAAGGCGTCTAGCAGTTAACAATGAGCAGTTCTTC.